This is a list of T cell receptor beta chains from one sample in a study of blood T cell repertoires in COVID-19. Profiled with immunoSEQ multiplex PCR; TCRdb holds only in-frame clones, not every one. Among under 250,000 clones, around four fifths were seen once, and the ten largest hold approximately 7.4%. Sequencing input: peripheral blood. Receptors were obtained from a woman aged 50 to 60 with acute or convalescent COVID-19. Both conserved end residues are trimmed from each CDR3.

v_gene	j_gene	CDR3aa
TRBV28	TRBJ1-1	ASSLSQLNTEAF
TRBV14	TRBJ2-7	ASRLGTGMGEQY
TRBV19	TRBJ1-4	ASSAGQGPNEKLF
TRBV4-1	TRBJ2-2	ASSQDSLAGVSGELF
TRBV7-9	TRBJ2-5	ASSLNSLQETQY
TRBV9	TRBJ1-4	ASSVGVTEKLF
TRBV9	TRBJ1-3	ASSPGQGRAGNTIY
TRBV14	TRBJ2-1	ASSLTTSGSRNEQF
TRBV5-6	TRBJ2-1	ASSRTGGSSYNEQF
TRBV20-1	TRBJ2-7	SARQGHHQY
TRBV29-1	TRBJ2-2	SAARTAWGTGELF
TRBV9	TRBJ2-1	ASSVTSGRARVIDEQF
TRBV30	TRBJ2-5	AWSSTGETQY
TRBV11-2	TRBJ1-2	ASSLGPLRGSNYGYT
TRBV5-1	TRBJ2-2	ASSALAGVRTGELF
TRBV7-9	TRBJ1-5	ASSQAGTLSNQPQH
TRBV2	TRBJ2-7	ASSGDRGDYEQY
TRBV28	TRBJ2-5	ASSPFGGSGRAGETQY
TRBV10-3	TRBJ1-6	AISDPRRGGDSPLH
TRBV7-2	TRBJ1-6	ASSLGELNSPLH
TRBV24-1	TRBJ2-3	ATSDFQGADTQY
TRBV19	TRBJ2-7	ASSMAGDRYEQY
TRBV12-3/TRBV12-4	TRBJ2-7	ASGPREAYEQY
TRBV2	TRBJ2-1	ASSDWGTGVTNEQF